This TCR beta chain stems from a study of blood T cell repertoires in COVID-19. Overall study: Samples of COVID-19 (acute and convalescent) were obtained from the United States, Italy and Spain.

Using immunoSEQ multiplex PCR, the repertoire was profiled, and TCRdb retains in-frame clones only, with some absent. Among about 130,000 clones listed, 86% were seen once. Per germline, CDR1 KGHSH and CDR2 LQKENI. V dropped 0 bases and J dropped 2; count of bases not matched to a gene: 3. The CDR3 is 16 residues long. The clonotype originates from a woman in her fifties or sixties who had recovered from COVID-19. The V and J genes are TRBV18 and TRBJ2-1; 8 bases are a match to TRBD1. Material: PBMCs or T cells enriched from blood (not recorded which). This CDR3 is CASSPPHRGAYNEQFF. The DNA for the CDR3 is TGTGCCAGCTCACCACCGCACAGGGGGGCCTACAATGAGCAGTTCTTC. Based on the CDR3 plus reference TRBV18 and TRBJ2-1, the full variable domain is NAGVMQNPRHLVRRRGQEARLRCSPMKGHSHVYWYRQLPEEGLKFMVYLQKENIIDESGMPKERFSAEFPKEGPSILRIQQVVRGDSAAYFCASSPPHRGAYNEQFFGPGTRLTVL.